This T cell receptor beta chain was captured in a study of response to subunit inactivated influenza vaccine. The study, taken as a whole, reports: It was the authors' suggestion that each seasonal influenza vaccination recruits few new T cells.

TCRdb reprocessed the RT-PCR reads via MiXCR and lists one record per CDR3 protein. The table lists under 850,000 distinct CDR3 sequences, roughly 20% of them singletons, with 11% in the top ten. A word on this clonotype: The antigen is undetermined.

There are 13 residues in the CDR3. Trimming removed 6 bases at V and 7 bases at J, with 15 bases between. The V gene's germline CDR1 is MNHEY and CDR2 SVGAGI. V is TRBV6-5 and J is TRBJ1-1; D uncertain. The sample consisted of PBMCs from blood, taken roughly 5 days after vaccination. This sequence originates from a man aged 50-59 years who received an inactivated influenza vaccine. The CDR3 DNA follows: TGTGCCAGCAGCCCATCCCACCGGGATGAAGCTTTCTTT. It is translated as CASSPSHRDEAFF.